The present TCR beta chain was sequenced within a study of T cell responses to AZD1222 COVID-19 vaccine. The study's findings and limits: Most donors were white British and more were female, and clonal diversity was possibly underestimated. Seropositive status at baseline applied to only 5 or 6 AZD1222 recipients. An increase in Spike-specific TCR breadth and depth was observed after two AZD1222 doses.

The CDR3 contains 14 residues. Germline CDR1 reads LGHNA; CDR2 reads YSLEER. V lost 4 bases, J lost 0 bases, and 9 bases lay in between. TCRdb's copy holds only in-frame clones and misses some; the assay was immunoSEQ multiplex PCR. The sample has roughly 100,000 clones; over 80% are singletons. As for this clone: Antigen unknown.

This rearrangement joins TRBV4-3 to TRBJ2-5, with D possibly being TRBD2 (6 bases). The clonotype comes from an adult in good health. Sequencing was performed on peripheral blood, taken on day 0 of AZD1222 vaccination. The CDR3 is CASSPTRNQETQYF. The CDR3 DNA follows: TGCGCCAGCAGCCCGACTAGAAACCAAGAGACCCAGTACTTC.